The 21 T cell receptor beta chains reported below all come from one sample, sequenced in a study of immune evolution from preneoplasia to lung adenocarcinoma. This table comes from immunoSEQ multiplex PCR, and its TCRdb copy is limited to in-frame clones, with some not included. There are some 7,600 clones in the sample; less than 85% occur only once, and 6.5% to 10% lies in the top ten. Material for sequencing was FFPE atypical adenomatous hyperplasia tissue from the lung. Subset given: atypical adenomatous hyperplasia (AAH), lung preneoplasia. Source of these receptors: a donor of 70 years or more with lung adenocarcinoma. Some clones in this sample may be carry-over from other donors' samples.

V gene TRBV7-6 combines with J gene TRBJ2-5; no reliable D call. V lost 5 bases and J lost 3, with 13 bases in between. The CDR3 runs to 14 residues. Germline CDR1 is SGHVS and CDR2 is FNYEAQ. CDR3 bases: TGTGCCAGCAGCCCAGAGGTGCCCAAAGAGACCCAGTACTTC. Its protein is CASSPEVPKETQYF. Variable domain in full (rest from reference TRBV7-6 and TRBJ2-5): GAGVSQSPRYKVTKRGQDVALRCDPISGHVSLYWYRQALGQGPEFLTYFNYEAQQDKSGLPNDRFSAERPEGSISTLTIQRTEQRDSAMYRCASSPEVPKETQYFGPGTRLLVL.

The chain uses TRBV30 and TRBJ1-3; D unclear. Germline CDR1 GTSNPN, CDR2 SVGIG (reference sequence). The V end lost 5 bases, the J end lost 4 bases, and 15 bases lay between the germline ends. This CDR3 is built from 14 residues. The CDR3 region is CAWSAGYGGNTIYF. The CDR3 nucleotides read TGTGCCTGGTCGGCGGGATATGGCGGAAACACCATATATTTT.

This chain links TRBV18 with TRBJ2-3; 15 bases map to TRBD2. The CDR3 length is 16 residues. The germline gives CDR1 KGHSH, CDR2 LQKENI. With 2 bases clipped from V and 5 bases from J, the junction kept 2 bases outside the gene matches. CDR3 DNA: TGTGCCAGCTCACCAGGACTAGCGGGAGGGGAAGATACGCAGTATTTT. Translation: CASSPGLAGGEDTQYF.

This clone showed up just once. The chain employs TRBV5-5 and TRBJ2-5; D gene ambiguous. Looked up from germline, CDR1 is SGHKS and CDR2 is YYEKEE (reference sequence). V was pared by 4 bases and J by 5 bases, with 3 bases between. The CDR3 loop spans 10 amino acids. The CDR3 sequence: CASSGETQYF. As DNA, the CDR3 is TGTGCCAGCAGCGGGGAGACCCAGTACTTC. Drawing the rest from reference TRBV5-5 and TRBJ2-5, the complete variable domain is DAGVTQSPTHLIKTRGQQVTLRCSPISGHKSVSWYQQVLGQGPQFIFQYYEKEERGRGNFPDRFSARQFPNYSSELNVNALLLGDSALYLCASSGETQYFGPGTRLLVL.

The chain uses TRBV6-6 and TRBJ2-1; tentatively, D is TRBD1 or TRBD2 (5 bases each). The CDR3 has 14 amino acids. Germline CDR1 MNHNY, CDR2 SVGAGI (reference sequence). The V gene lost 2 bases and the J gene lost 5 bases, with 10 bases spanning the gap. The CDR3 region has the DNA TGTGCCAGCAGTTACGGGGCGGGTAACAATGAGCAGTTCTTC. It encodes CASSYGAGNNEQFF.

This chain joins TRBV12-5 and TRBJ2-3, with a weak D call TRBD1 (6 bases). V was pared by 6 bases and J by 4 bases, with 14 bases between. Germline CDR1 is LGHNT and CDR2 is FRNRAP. This CDR3 is 14 amino acids long. The CDR3 spells CASGLGWGPDTQYF. CDR3 in DNA: TGTGCTAGTGGACTGGGGTGGGGGCCAGATACGCAGTATTTT.

The chain is built from TRBV5-8 and TRBJ2-7; 7 bases are a match to TRBD2. Germline V gives CDR1 SGHTS, CDR2 YDEGEE. Losses at the gene ends were 2 bases for V and 4 bases for J; bases not matched to a gene: 3. This CDR3 is 13 amino acids long. The CDR3 reads CASSFLGGYEQYF. CDR3 nucleotide sequence: TGTGCCAGCAGCTTTCTCGGGGGGTACGAGCAGTACTTC.

The CDR3 spells CASSPQGNTEAFF. The CDR3 DNA reads as TGTGCCAGCTCACCACAGGGGAACACTGAAGCTTTCTTT. The gene calls are TRBV18 and TRBJ1-1; unclear D gene. The V end lost 1 base, the J end lost 1 base, and 4 bases lay between the germline ends. The germline V gene encodes CDR1 KGHSH and CDR2 LQKENI. The CDR3 sequence is 13 residues long.

V is TRBV19 and J is TRBJ1-4; a weak D match, TRBD1 (6 bases). The CDR3 extends over 12 amino acids. V was trimmed by 5 bases and J by 8 bases, leaving 9 bases between them. Germline loops: CDR1 LNHDA, CDR2 SQIVND (reference sequence). In nucleotides, the CDR3 is TGTGCCAGTAGTTTGGACAGAGAAAAACTGTTTTTT. Translated, it gives CASSLDREKLFF.

This chain uses TRBV11-2 with TRBJ1-1; possibly TRBD1 for D (5 bases). The CDR3 extends over 14 amino acids. Trimming removed 5 bases from V and 8 bases from J, with 18 bases in between. Germline V lookup: CDR1 SGHAT, CDR2 FQNNGV. The CDR3 DNA reads TGTGCCAGCAGCCCCTGGGGGAGGTCAGCCGAAGCTTTCTTT. This sequence encodes CASSPWGRSAEAFF.

About this clone itself: A clone one base away is much larger, so this may be a read error. This CDR3 is also generated by other DNA sequences in the sample. The chain has TRBV30 and TRBJ2-3, with D possibly TRBD1 on 5 matching bases. Germline V lookup: CDR1 GTSNPN, CDR2 SVGIG (reference sequence). V lost 3 bases to trimming and J lost 6 bases, with 10 bases between them. This CDR3 comprises 12 residues. The DNA for the CDR3 is TGTGCCTGGAGCTACAGGCGGGATACGCAGTATTTT. This codes for CAWSYRRDTQYF. Variable domain in full (rest from reference TRBV30 and TRBJ2-3): SQTIHQWPATLVQPVGSPLSLECTVEGTSNPNLYWYRQAAGRGLQLLFYSVGIGQISSEVPQNLSASRPQDRQFILSSKKLLLSDSGFYLCAWSYRRDTQYFGPGTRLTVL.

The CDR3 protein is CASSSRASGAYGYTF. The CDR3 DNA is TGTGCCAGCAGCTCCAGGGCCTCAGGGGCCTATGGCTACACCTTC. The J gene is TRBJ1-2, the V gene TRBV5-4; tentatively, D is TRBD1 (6 bases). There are 15 residues in the CDR3. V gave up 3 bases and J gave up 4 bases, with 16 bases separating them. Germline assignment: CDR1 SGHNT and CDR2 YYREEE (reference sequence). Full variable domain (remainder filled in from reference TRBV5-4 and TRBJ1-2): ETGVTQSPTHLIKTRGQQVTLRCSSQSGHNTVSWYQQALGQGPQFIFQYYREEENGRGNFPPRFSGLQFPNYSSELNVNALELDDSALYLCASSSRASGAYGYTFGSGTRLTVV.

The chain links TRBV5-1 to TRBJ2-3, with 10 bases lining up with TRBD2. Per the germline V gene, CDR1 is SGHRS and CDR2 is YFSETQ. V dropped 1 base and J dropped 1; count of bases not matched to a gene: 3. CDR3 length: 16 amino acids. The CDR3 reads CASSLSLAGGTDTQYF. CDR3 DNA: TGCGCCAGCAGCTTGTCCCTAGCGGGAGGCACAGATACGCAGTATTTT.

The genes are TRBV28 and TRBJ2-5; 9 positions match TRBD1. V trimming: 6 bases; J trimming: 4 bases; junction bases outside the gene matches: 6. CDR3 length: 14 residues. Germline V CDR1 and CDR2: MDHEN, SYDVKM. CDR3 sequence (DNA): TGTGCCAGCAGAAGACAGGGGGGGGGAGAGACCCAGTACTTC. Residues: CASRRQGGGETQYF. The whole variable domain, remainder taken from reference TRBV28 and TRBJ2-5, is DVKVTQSSRYLVKRTGEKVFLECVQDMDHENMFWYRQDPGLGLRLIYFSYDVKMKEKGDIPEGYSVSREKKERFSLILESASTNQTSMYLCASRRQGGGETQYFGPGTRLLVL.

J is TRBJ2-7 and V is TRBV5-5, with 7 bases fitting TRBD2. With V trimmed by 2 bases and J by 7 bases, 12 bases remained unmatched. The CDR3 extends over 15 amino acids. Germline lookup yields CDR1 SGHKS and CDR2 YYEKEE (reference sequence). DNA for the CDR3: TGTGCCAGCAGCTTTATCGGCGCTAGCGGCGGGGAGCAGTACTTC. Translating it yields CASSFIGASGGEQYF.

This sequence joins TRBV18 and TRBJ1-5; tentatively, D is TRBD1 (6 bases). This CDR3 comprises 14 residues. Germline loops: CDR1 KGHSH, CDR2 LQKENI. Deletions cut 4 bases from V and 5 bases from J, with 12 bases between. CDR3: CASSRQGGDQPQHF. The DNA of the CDR3 is TGTGCCAGCTCACGGCAAGGGGGGGATCAGCCCCAGCATTTT.

On this clone: Possible read error: a much larger clone is one base away. V gene TRBV19 combines with J gene TRBJ1-4; D is uncertain. CDR1 LNHDA and CDR2 SQIVND come from the germline V gene (reference sequence). The CDR3 has 15 amino acids. Trimming took off 10 bases at V and 6 bases at J, with 21 bases between the two ends. CDR3 sequence: CATKASGQSDEKLFF. CDR3 bases: TGTGCCACCAAGGCCTCTGGGCAGTCTGATGAAAAACTGTTTTTT.

The gene calls are TRBV6-5 and TRBJ2-7; D unclear. Per the germline V gene, CDR1 is MNHEY and CDR2 is SVGAGI. CDR3 length equals 15 residues. V lost 6 bases, J lost 4 bases, and 19 bases lay in between. The CDR3: CASRSPQRAPYEQYF. CDR3 DNA: TGTGCCAGCAGATCCCCCCAGCGCGCCCCTTACGAGCAGTACTTC.

V is TRBV5-6 and J is TRBJ1-1; D remains unclear. Trimming pared 4 bases from V and 3 bases from J, leaving 19 bases between. Per the germline V gene, CDR1 is SGHDT and CDR2 is YYEEEE. The CDR3 is 16 residues long. The CDR3: CASSRTPRVSDTEAFF. As DNA, the CDR3 is TGTGCCAGCAGCCGGACCCCCCGGGTCTCCGACACTGAAGCTTTCTTT.

The rearrangement links TRBV15 to TRBJ2-7; 11 bases align to TRBD1. J was trimmed by 6 bases and V by 3 bases; bases with no gene match: 1. Germline CDR1 is LNHNV and CDR2 is YYDKDF (reference sequence). This CDR3 has 13 amino acids. The CDR3 loop reads CATSRDRGREQYF. The CDR3 DNA sequence: TGTGCCACCAGCAGGGACAGGGGGCGCGAGCAGTACTTC.

The chain combines TRBV21-1 with TRBJ1-4. TRBV21-1 is a listed pseudogene. CDR3 size: 15 residues. The CDR3 DNA reads as TGTGCCAGCAGCAAAGGGGGAAACTCTTCCGAAAAACTGTTTTTT. Amino acid sequence: CASSKGGNSSEKLFF.